Listed below are T cell receptor beta chains from one sample, sequenced in a study of cytomegalovirus exposure and HLA in healthy donors. Data came from immunoSEQ multiplex PCR; TCRdb stores just in-frame clones and leaves some out. The sample has around 160,000 clones, around 68% seen once; the top ten hold 1.3% to 1.5%. Source material: PBMCs. These TCRs come from a man aged 45-65 years in good health and CMV-seronegative. Each CDR3 is given with its conserved first and last residue. A D gene is named only where the DNA matches it firmly. The size entry is marked missing in some rows and otherwise reads once, few, many or a size class.

>TRBJ1-4|.|.|17|TRBV28
TGTGCCAGCAGTTTATCTGGGGGCAAGGGCGGGAATGAAAAACTGTTTTTT
CASSLSGGKGGNEKLFF
>TRBJ2-7|few|TRBD1|15|TRBV6-1
TGTGCCAGCAGTGAAGTAAAGGGGGCGCTTGACGAGCAGTACTTC
CASSEVKGALDEQYF
>TRBJ1-1|few|.|15|TRBV4-1
TGCGCCAGCAGCCAAGTCCACAGGGTAGGGACTGAAGCTTTCTTT
CASSQVHRVGTEAFF
>TRBJ2-2|few|.|13|TRBV7-8
TGTGCCAGCAGGGAACTAGATGACGGGGAGCTGTTTTTT
CASRELDDGELFF
>TRBJ1-4|.|TRBD1|15|TRBV9
TGTGCCAGCAGCGACCGACAGGGTGGACGGGAAAAACTGTTTTTT
CASSDRQGGREKLFF
>TRBJ2-1|few|TRBD2|17|TRBV28
TGTGCCAGCAGTCCCTCCAGACTAGCGGGGGGTTACAATGAGCAGTTCTTC
CASSPSRLAGGYNEQFF
>TRBJ1-6|.|TRBD1|14|TRBV7-2
TGTGCCAGCAGCTTTGGACAGGGGGCTTCACCCCTCCACTTT
CASSFGQGASPLHF
>TRBJ1-5|.|.|15|TRBV2
TGTGCCAGCAGCCGGGACACCTATAGCAATCAGCCCCAGCATTTT
CASSRDTYSNQPQHF
>TRBJ1-6|.|.|12|TRBV2
TGTGCCAGCAGTCGGGACTCCGGACCCCTCCACTTT
CASSRDSGPLHF
>TRBJ2-5|.|.|17|TRBV1
TGCACCAGCAGCCGCCGATCCGGGACAGGGGGCCCTGAGACCCAGTACTTC
CTSSRRSGTGGPETQYF
>TRBJ2-3|.|TRBD2|15|TRBV5-1
TGCGCCAGCAGCCGACTAGCGGGGCCCACAGATACGCAGTATTTT
CASSRLAGPTDTQYF
>TRBJ2-5|.|TRBD2|16|TRBV11-2
TGTGCCAGCAGCTCGTCTAGCGGGGGGATTCAAGAGACCCAGTACTTC
CASSSSSGGIQETQYF
>TRBJ2-6|.|TRBD1|17|TRBV7-7
TGTGCTAGCAGCCCAGGACAGGGGGCTCCTGGGGCCAACGTCCTGACTTTC
CASSPGQGAPGANVLTF
>TRBJ2-1|.|TRBD2|16|TRBV4-1
TGCGCCAGCAGCCAAGGGGCGGGGGTCTACTACAATGAGCAGTTCTTC
CASSQGAGVYYNEQFF
>TRBJ2-3|.|TRBD1|14|TRBV5-1
TGCGCCAACAGCTTGGCAGGGGGTCCAGATACGCAGTATTTT
CANSLAGGPDTQYF
>TRBJ2-5|.|.|14|TRBV11-2
TGTGCCAGCAGCTCGCTAGTTTTTCGGCAGACCCAGTACTTC
CASSSLVFRQTQYF
>TRBJ2-3|.|TRBD2|17|TRBV6-1
TGTGCCAGCAGTGAAGTAGCGGGGGGAAAAGGGGTAGATACGCAGTATTTT
CASSEVAGGKGVDTQYF
>TRBJ1-4|.|TRBD1|15|TRBV7-9
TGTGCCAGCAGCTTAAAGCAGGGGGAGGATGAAAAACTGTTTTTT
CASSLKQGEDEKLFF
>TRBJ2-7|.|TRBD2|16|TRBV4-1
TGCGCCAGCAGCTTTCGGACTAGCGGGGCACCCTACGAGCAGTACTTC
CASSFRTSGAPYEQYF
>TRBJ1-1|.|TRBD1|17|TRBV13
TGTGCCAGCAGCGATCGCCTAGGGGGCGCAAGTAGCACTGAAGCTTTCTTT
CASSDRLGGASSTEAFF
>TRBJ1-2|.|.|13|TRBV28
TGTGCCACCCACGCCTCGGGGATCTATGGCTACACCTTC
CATHASGIYGYTF
>TRBJ1-2|few|.|17|TRBV5-6
TGTGCCAGCAGCTTCTCAGCCGGACAAAGAATTAACTATGGCTACACCTTC
CASSFSAGQRINYGYTF
>TRBJ1-2|.|TRBD1|15|TRBV9
TGTGCCAGCAGCCTTTCAGACAGGGCTAACTATGGCTACACCTTC
CASSLSDRANYGYTF
>TRBJ2-7|.|.|13|TRBV5-4
TGTGCCAGCAGCCCCCAGGCCAGCTACGAGCAGTACTTC
CASSPQASYEQYF
>TRBJ2-5|once|.|14|TRBV5-1
TGCGCCAGCAGCTTGTGGAGCGGCCAAGAGACCCAGTACTTC
CASSLWSGQETQYF
>TRBJ2-6|.|.|14|TRBV28
TGTGCCAGCAGTTCGACAGCTGGGGCCAACGTCCTGACTTTC
CASSSTAGANVLTF
>TRBJ2-4|.|TRBD1|14|TRBV7-8
TGTGCCAGCAGCTCGACAGGGGCCAAAAACATTCAGTACTTC
CASSSTGAKNIQYF
>TRBJ1-4|.|TRBD1|14|TRBV25-1
TGTGCCAGCACCCGACAGGGGGGGGATGAAAAACTGTTTTTT
CASTRQGGDEKLFF